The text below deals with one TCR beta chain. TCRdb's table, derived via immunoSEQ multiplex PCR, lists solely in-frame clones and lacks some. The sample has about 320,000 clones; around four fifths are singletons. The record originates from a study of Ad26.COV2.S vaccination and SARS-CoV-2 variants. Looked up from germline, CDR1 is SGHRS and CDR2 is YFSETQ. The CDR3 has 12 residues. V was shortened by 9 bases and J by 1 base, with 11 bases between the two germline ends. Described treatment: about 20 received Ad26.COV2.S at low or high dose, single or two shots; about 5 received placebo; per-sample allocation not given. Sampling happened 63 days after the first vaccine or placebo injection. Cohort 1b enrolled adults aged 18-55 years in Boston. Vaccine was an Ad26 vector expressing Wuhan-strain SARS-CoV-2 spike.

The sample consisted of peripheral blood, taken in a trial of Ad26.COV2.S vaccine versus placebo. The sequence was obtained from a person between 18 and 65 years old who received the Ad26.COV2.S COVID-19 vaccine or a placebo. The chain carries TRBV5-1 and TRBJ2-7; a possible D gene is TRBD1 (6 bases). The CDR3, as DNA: TGCGCCACCATCACAGGGTCCTACGAGCAGTACTTC. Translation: CATITGSYEQYF.